Below are 16 T cell receptor beta chains sequenced from a single sample in a study of T cell repertoires in cytomegalovirus infection. MiXCR, run by TCRdb on the reads, gives a single entry per CDR3 protein. The sample lists around 260,000 distinct CDR3 sequences, 20% to 30% occurring once. The sequenced sample was PBMCs. These receptors all stem from a human donor in good health (CMV status not recorded). Some clones in this sample may be carry-over from other donors' samples.

The sample holds one count of this clonotype. The V call is TRBV12-3 or TRBV12-4, the J call TRBJ2-7, with 7 bases matching TRBD2. The CDR3 extends over 15 amino acids. With 6 bases clipped from V and 0 bases from J, the junction kept 8 bases outside the gene matches. CDR3 in amino acids: CASRPAGLPSYEQYV. CDR3 nucleotide sequence: TGTGCCAGCAGACCAGCGGGACTCCCCTCCTACGAGCAGTACGTC.

This clonotype has more than one count but fewer than ten. The V gene is TRBV7-2, the J gene TRBJ2-3; D ambiguous. V was trimmed by 5 bases and J by 3 bases, leaving 15 bases between them. The CDR3 length is 15 residues. Germline CDR1 and CDR2: SGHTA and FQGNSA. CDR3 nucleotide sequence: TGTGCCAGCAGCCCCCAAGTGTCTATGACAGATACGCAGTATTTT. It specifies CASSPQVSMTDTQYF. Variable domain in full (rest from reference TRBV7-2 and TRBJ2-3): GAGVSQSPSNKVTEKGKDVELRCDPISGHTALYWYRQSLGQGLEFLIYFQGNSAPDKSGLPSDRFSAERTGGSVSTLTIQRTQQEDSAVYLCASSPQVSMTDTQYFGPGTRLTVL.

The chain combines TRBV29-1 with TRBJ2-2, with D perhaps TRBD1 or TRBD2 (5 bases each). With 4 bases removed from V and 3 bases from J, the gap between germline ends came to 12 bases. The CDR3 extends over 14 amino acids. The V gene's germline CDR1 is SQVTM and CDR2 ANQGSEA. The CDR3 nucleotides read TGCAGCGTTGTTTCGGGGACGTACACCGGGGAGCTGTTTTTT. It yields the protein CSVVSGTYTGELFF.

This clonotype occurred a few times. V is TRBV20-1 and J is TRBJ2-7; D not certain. The ends were cut back, 3 bases at V and 1 base at J, with 7 bases in the middle. The germline V gene has CDR1 DFQATT and CDR2 SNEGSKA (reference sequence). The CDR3 totals 12 residues. The CDR3 loop is CSARVDSYEQYF. CDR3 nucleotides: TGCAGTGCTAGGGTAGATTCCTACGAGCAGTACTTC.

This clonotype was observed a few times. This chain connects TRBV14 to TRBJ1-6; D perhaps matches TRBD1 (6 bases). The CDR3 sequence is 15 residues long. Looked up from germline, CDR1 is SGHDN and CDR2 is FVKESK. V dropped 2 bases and J dropped 5 bases, with 10 bases sitting between them. CDR3 region: CASSQLPGDNSPLHF. The CDR3 nucleotides read TGTGCCAGCAGCCAACTACCAGGGGATAATTCACCCCTCCACTTT.

This CDR3 is CASWLGAGGSYNSPLHF. The CDR3 bases are TGTGCCAGCTGGCTGGGCGCGGGAGGCTCCTATAATTCACCCCTCCACTTT. The chain combines TRBV28 with TRBJ1-6; D not resolved. Looked up from germline, CDR1 is MDHEN and CDR2 is SYDVKM. This CDR3 comprises 17 residues. V lost 8 bases and J 0 bases, leaving 17 bases between the germline ends.

This clonotype was seen ten or more times. The chain carries TRBV7-9 and TRBJ1-2; the D gene is possibly TRBD1 (6 bases). Germline CDR1 and CDR2: SEHNR and FQNEAQ (reference sequence). The CDR3 has 13 residues. Trimming took off 7 bases at V and 4 bases at J, with 13 bases between the two ends. CDR3 DNA: TGTGCCAGCATGGGACAAGCAACCTATGGCTACACCTTC. Translating gives CASMGQATYGYTF.

The table lists this clonotype with a few counts. The CDR3 DNA reads TGCAGTGCTAGAGGAACCTCTGGAAACACCATATATTTT. Its protein is CSARGTSGNTIYF. V usage is TRBV20-1 and J usage is TRBJ1-3; D gene uncertain. Trimming cost V 1 base and J 0 bases, with 4 bases left between them. The CDR3 runs 13 residues. CDR1 and CDR2 (germline): DFQATT, SNEGSKA (reference sequence).

The chain combines TRBV28 with TRBJ2-3; tentative D call: TRBD2 (6 bases). CDR1 is MDHEN, CDR2 SYDVKM, per germline. The CDR3 consists of 12 residues. Trimming took off 11 bases at V and 2 bases at J, with 11 bases between the two ends. CDR3 loop: CASSVITDTQYF. The CDR3 DNA is TGTGCCTCTAGCGTTATCACAGATACGCAGTATTTT.

The gene calls are TRBV28 and TRBJ2-3; 7 bases match TRBD2. CDR1 MDHEN and CDR2 SYDVKM come from the germline V gene. After removal of 5 bases from V and 0 bases from J, the junction contained 11 bases not matched to a gene. The length of the CDR3 is 17 residues. The CDR3 DNA follows: TGTGCCAGCAGTATTATCCGACTAGCTGGTAGCACAGATACGCAGTATTTT. Protein sequence: CASSIIRLAGSTDTQYF. Combining the CDR3 with reference TRBV28 and TRBJ2-3 gives the whole variable domain DVKVTQSSRYLVKRTGEKVFLECVQDMDHENMFWYRQDPGLGLRLIYFSYDVKMKEKGDIPEGYSVSREKKERFSLILESASTNQTSMYLCASSIIRLAGSTDTQYFGPGTRLTVL.

This clonotype has a handful of counts. V gene TRBV29-1 combines with J gene TRBJ2-7, with D perhaps being TRBD1 or TRBD2 (5 bases each). V gave up 4 bases and J gave up 5 bases, with 21 bases separating them. Germline values: CDR1 SQVTM, CDR2 ANQGSEA. This CDR3 contains 15 residues. The CDR3 loop reads CSVGMRGSSGNEQYF. CDR3 coding DNA: TGCAGCGTTGGAATGAGGGGATCGAGTGGCAACGAGCAGTACTTC.

The CDR3 loop is CASSFQTGPHEQYF. The DNA of the CDR3 is TGTGCCAGCAGCTTCCAGACAGGGCCCCACGAGCAGTACTTC. The genes are TRBV7-3 and TRBJ2-7, with 7 bases aligning to TRBD1. This CDR3 contains 14 residues. J lost 5 bases, V lost 3 bases, and 7 bases had no gene match. Germline V gene sequence: CDR1 SGHTA, CDR2 FQGTGA. The full variable domain, completed using reference TRBV7-3 and TRBJ2-7, is GAGVSQTPSNKVTEKGKYVELRCDPISGHTALYWYRQSLGQGPEFLIYFQGTGAADDSGLPNDRFFAVRPEGSVSTLKIQRTERGDSAVYLCASSFQTGPHEQYFGPGTRLTVT.

This clonotype was detected a few times. The rearrangement links TRBV24-1 to TRBJ2-6; D possibly matches TRBD1 or TRBD2 (5 bases each). This CDR3 spans 19 amino acids. CDR1 KGHDR and CDR2 SFDVKD come from the germline V gene. The V end was cut by 3 bases, the J end by 0 bases, with 17 bases between. The CDR3 is CATSDPTGTDYSGANVLTF. Here the CDR3 DNA reads TGTGCCACCAGTGATCCGACCGGGACCGACTACTCTGGGGCCAACGTCCTGACTTTC.

This clonotype came up many times. This chain links TRBV7-2 with TRBJ2-6, with 10 bases identical to TRBD1. The CDR3 extends over 16 amino acids. Germline V CDR1 and CDR2: SGHTA, FQGNSA. With V trimmed by 3 bases and J by 12 bases, 11 bases remained unmatched. The CDR3 here is CASSLGTGVIGGVLTF. CDR3 DNA sequence: TGTGCCAGCAGCTTGGGGACAGGGGTCATTGGGGGCGTCCTGACTTTC. The entire variable domain, with the rest obtained from reference TRBV7-2 and TRBJ2-6, is as follows: GAGVSQSPSNKVTEKGKDVELRCDPISGHTALYWYRQSLGQGLEFLIYFQGNSAPDKSGLPSDRFSAERTGGSVSTLTIQRTQQEDSAVYLCASSLGTGVIGGVLTFGAGSRLTVL.

The gene calls are TRBV5-5 and TRBJ2-3, with D uncertain. From germline, CDR1 is SGHKS and CDR2 YYEKEE (reference sequence). V was cut by 6 bases and J by 2 bases, with 19 bases left in between. The CDR3 totals 16 residues. CDR3 sequence: CASNQLAALVTDTQYF. As DNA, the CDR3 is TGTGCCAGCAACCAGCTTGCGGCGTTGGTCACAGATACGCAGTATTTT.

The table lists this clonotype with a few counts. The chain has TRBV28 and TRBJ2-3; 9 bases fit TRBD2. V lost 3 bases and J lost 3; bases outside the gene matches: 7. This CDR3 region has 16 residues. Looked up from germline, CDR1 is MDHEN and CDR2 is SYDVKM. Written as DNA, the CDR3 is TGTGCCAGCAGTTTTGGGCGGGAGGGCCGGACAGATACGCAGTATTTT. It translates to CASSFGREGRTDTQYF.